These T cell receptor beta chains were read from a single sample in a study of beta chain features in type 1 diabetes. Repertoires were generated with immunoSEQ multiplex PCR, while TCRdb's copy carries only in-frame clones and drops some. The data hold around 200,000 clones, with approximately 13% observed a single time. The sequenced sample consisted of central memory CD4+ T cells from blood. Every receptor here comes from a woman under 30 in good health. CDR3s include the opening cysteine and the closing phenylalanine or tryptophan. Each record gives: V gene, D gene, J gene, clone size, CDR3 protein, CDR3 DNA. D genes are given only for firm matches. Expanded clones get a size class; other rows say once, few or many, or leave the size out.

TRBV5-6	.	TRBJ1-1	few	CASSPARGRRNTEAFF	TGTGCCAGCAGTCCCGCGCGGGGCAGGAGAAACACTGAAGCTTTCTTT
TRBV29-1	.	TRBJ2-3	.	CSVEDPSSSTDTQYF	TGCAGCGTTGAAGATCCGTCGTCTAGCACAGATACGCAGTATTTT
TRBV7-9	TRBD2	TRBJ2-7	.	CASSSSGRIHEQYF	TGTGCCAGCAGCTCTAGCGGGAGAATCCACGAGCAGTACTTC
TRBV7-2	TRBD2	TRBJ2-3	few	CASSLGTSGSTDTQYF	TGTGCCAGCAGCTTAGGGACTAGCGGAAGCACAGATACGCAGTATTTT
TRBV7-8	.	TRBJ2-6	.	CASSLVSGSGANVLTF	TGTGCCAGCAGCTTAGTTTCCGGGTCTGGGGCCAACGTCCTGACTTTC
TRBV5-8	.	TRBJ2-7	few	CASRYDADEQYF	TGTGCCAGCAGGTACGATGCAGACGAGCAGTACTTC
TRBV28	.	TRBJ1-5	few	CASSLLSNQPQHF	TGTGCCAGCAGTTTACTGAGTAATCAGCCCCAGCATTTT
TRBV2	.	TRBJ1-5	.	CASSEWQGWDNQPQHF	TGTGCCAGCAGTGAATGGCAGGGATGGGACAATCAGCCCCAGCATTTT
TRBV30	TRBD1	TRBJ1-5	few	CAWSAQTGGNQPQHF	TGTGCCTGGAGCGCCCAGACAGGGGGCAATCAGCCCCAGCATTTT
TRBV21-1	.	TRBJ2-7	.	CASSKRRGAYEQYF	TGTGCCAGCAGCAAGCGGCGGGGCGCCTACGAGCAGTACTTC
TRBV28	TRBD2	TRBJ2-1	few	CASRTSGRYNEQFF	TGTGCCAGCAGAACTAGCGGGAGATACAATGAGCAGTTCTTC
TRBV7-2	.	TRBJ1-2	.	CASSLDGQNLGYTF	TGTGCCAGCAGCTTAGATGGACAGAACCTGGGCTACACCTTC
TRBV5-1	.	TRBJ1-3	many	CASSPTASAGNTIYF	TGCGCCAGCAGCCCGACAGCCTCCGCTGGAAACACCATATATTTT
TRBV30	.	TRBJ2-6	few	CAWSVQIYNVLTF	TGTGCCTGGAGTGTACAAATTTATAACGTCCTGACTTTC
TRBV27	TRBD1	TRBJ2-7	.	CASRWDRETYEQYF	TGTGCCAGCAGATGGGACAGGGAAACCTACGAGCAGTACTTC
TRBV11-2	TRBD1	TRBJ2-1	few	CASSYLTGGIPNEQFF	TGTGCCAGCAGCTACCTGACAGGGGGTATACCTAATGAGCAGTTCTTC
TRBV6-5	TRBD2	TRBJ2-2	.	CASREGTSRGELFF	TGTGCCAGCAGAGAAGGGACTAGCAGAGGGGAGCTGTTTTTT
TRBV29-1	.	TRBJ2-3	many	CSVQVADTQYF	TGCAGCGTTCAGGTAGCGGATACGCAGTATTTT
TRBV5-4	TRBD2	TRBJ2-1	few	CASSVSGRVGNEQFF	TGTGCCAGCAGCGTCAGCGGGAGGGTCGGGAATGAGCAGTTCTTC
TRBV18	.	TRBJ2-3	.	CASSPNSGPSDTQYF	TGTGCCAGCTCACCGAACAGCGGGCCCTCAGATACGCAGTATTTT
TRBV14	.	TRBJ2-1	few	CASSQTGWRSSYNEQFF	TGTGCCAGCAGCCAGACCGGGTGGAGAAGCTCCTACAATGAGCAGTTCTTC
TRBV28	.	TRBJ1-5	.	CASTSAGNQPQHF	TGTGCCAGCACCTCAGCGGGCAATCAGCCCCAGCATTTT
TRBV9	.	TRBJ2-5	.	CASSVGSGQETQYF	TGTGCCAGCAGCGTAGGCTCCGGCCAAGAGACCCAGTACTTC
TRBV27	TRBD1	TRBJ2-6	.	CASSLDRGPSGANVLTF	TGTGCCAGCAGTTTGGACAGGGGGCCTTCTGGGGCCAACGTCCTGACTTTC
TRBV6-5	TRBD2	TRBJ2-1	few	CASSPLAGGIEQFF	TGTGCCAGCAGTCCCCTAGCGGGAGGTATTGAGCAGTTCTTC
TRBV29-1	TRBD1	TRBJ2-1	.	CSVEGWDRGLGEQFF	TGCAGCGTTGAAGGTTGGGACAGGGGGCTCGGGGAGCAGTTCTTC
TRBV5-1	TRBD2	TRBJ2-7	.	CASATSGRPYEQYF	TGCGCCAGCGCCACTAGCGGGAGGCCCTACGAGCAGTACTTC
TRBV5-6	.	TRBJ2-6	few	CASSPTGLSGANVLTF	TGTGCCAGCAGCCCAACAGGGCTCTCTGGGGCCAACGTCCTGACTTTC
TRBV19	TRBD2	TRBJ2-7	.	CASSNPGTSGSWQYF	TGTGCCAGTAGTAACCCCGGGACTAGTGGAAGTTGGCAGTACTTC
TRBV29-1	.	TRBJ2-5	few	CSAFLTRETQYF	TGCAGCGCTTTCCTCACTCGGGAGACCCAGTACTTC
TRBV28	.	TRBJ2-7	.	CASSLYGYEQYF	TGTGCCAGCAGTTTATACGGCTACGAGCAGTACTTC
TRBV19	TRBD1	TRBJ1-2	.	CASISTGDNYGYTF	TGTGCCAGTATATCGACAGGGGACAACTATGGCTACACCTTC
TRBV28	.	TRBJ1-5	.	CASRRGKGQPQHF	TGTGCCAGCAGAAGGGGTAAGGGGCAGCCCCAGCATTTT
TRBV5-1	.	TRBJ2-3	once	CASSSAQGGTDTQYF	TGCGCCAGCAGCTCGGCGCAGGGGGGAACAGATACGCAGTATTTT
TRBV7-9	.	TRBJ1-1	.	CASSLSSGYTEAFF	TGTGCCAGCAGCTTAAGCTCAGGCTACACTGAAGCTTTCTTT
TRBV10-3	.	TRBJ2-7	few	CAISQGGYEQYF	TGTGCCATCAGCCAGGGGGGATACGAGCAGTACTTC
TRBV5-1	.	TRBJ2-3	once	CASSLAAGLPDTQYF	TGCGCCAGCAGCTTGGCCGCGGGGCTTCCAGATACGCAGTATTTT
TRBV18	.	TRBJ1-1	few	CASSPTNSQGNTEAFF	TGTGCCAGCTCACCAACGAACTCACAGGGGAACACTGAAGCTTTCTTT
TRBV30	.	TRBJ1-4	.	CAWSLQNEKLFF	TGTGCCTGGAGTCTACAGAATGAAAAACTGTTTTTT
TRBV6-1	.	TRBJ2-5	.	CASSEARSKQETQYF	TGTGCCAGCAGTGAAGCTCGCAGTAAACAAGAGACCCAGTACTTC
TRBV7-9	.	TRBJ1-3	.	CASRPTVPGNTIYF	TGTGCCAGCAGACCGACAGTCCCTGGAAACACCATATATTTT
TRBV7-9	.	TRBJ2-5	.	CASSSGAGGSETQYF	TGTGCCAGCAGCTCAGGGGCTGGGGGTAGTGAGACCCAGTACTTC
TRBV28	.	TRBJ1-2	.	CASSTAGTSPGYTF	TGTGCCAGCAGTACGGCCGGGACATCGCCTGGCTACACCTTC
TRBV5-4	.	TRBJ2-6	few	CASSARGIGANVLTF	TGTGCCAGCAGCGCCCGGGGTATCGGGGCCAACGTCCTGACTTTC
TRBV12-2	.	TRBJ1-1	.	CASRWGQGTEAFF	.
TRBV11-3	.	TRBJ2-7	few	CASSFAGYEQYF	TGTGCCAGCAGCTTCGCGGGCTACGAGCAGTACTTC
TRBV7-3	.	TRBJ2-3	few	CASSWGLSTDTQYF	TGTGCCAGCAGCTGGGGACTCAGCACAGATACGCAGTATTTT
TRBV5-1	.	TRBJ1-3	few	CASSFDRLSGNTIYF	TGCGCCAGCAGCTTCGACAGGCTCTCTGGAAACACCATATATTTT